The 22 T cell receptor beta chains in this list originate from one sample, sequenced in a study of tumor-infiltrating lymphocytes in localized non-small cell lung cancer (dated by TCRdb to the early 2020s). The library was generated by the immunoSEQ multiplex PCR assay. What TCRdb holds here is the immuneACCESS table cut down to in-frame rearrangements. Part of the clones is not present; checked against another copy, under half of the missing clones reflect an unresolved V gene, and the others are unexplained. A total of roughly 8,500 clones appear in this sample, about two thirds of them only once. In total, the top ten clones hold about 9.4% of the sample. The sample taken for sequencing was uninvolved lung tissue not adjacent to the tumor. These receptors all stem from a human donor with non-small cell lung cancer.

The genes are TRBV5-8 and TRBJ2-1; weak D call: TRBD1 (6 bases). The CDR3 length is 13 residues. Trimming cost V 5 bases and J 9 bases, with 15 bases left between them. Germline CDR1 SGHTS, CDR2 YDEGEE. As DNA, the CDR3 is TGTGCCAGCAGGTTAGTGGACAGATTTGAGCAGTTCTTC. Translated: CASRLVDRFEQFF. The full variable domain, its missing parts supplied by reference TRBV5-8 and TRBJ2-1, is EAGVTQSPTHLIKTRGQQATLRCSPISGHTSVYWYQQALGLGLQFLLWYDEGEERNRGNFPPRFSGRQFPNYSSELNVNALELEDSALYLCASRLVDRFEQFFGPGTRLTVL.

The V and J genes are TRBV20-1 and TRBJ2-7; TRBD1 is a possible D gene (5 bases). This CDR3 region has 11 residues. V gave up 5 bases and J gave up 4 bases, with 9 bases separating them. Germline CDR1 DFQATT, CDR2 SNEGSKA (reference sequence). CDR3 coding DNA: TGCAGTGCTGACAGCAATTACGAGCAGTACTTC. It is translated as CSADSNYEQYF.

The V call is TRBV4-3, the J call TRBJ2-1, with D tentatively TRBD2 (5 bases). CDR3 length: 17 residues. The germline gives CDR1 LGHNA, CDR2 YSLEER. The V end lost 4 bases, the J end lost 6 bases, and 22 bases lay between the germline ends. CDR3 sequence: CASSPYLSSGASNEQFF. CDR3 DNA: TGCGCCAGCAGCCCCTATTTGTCCAGCGGAGCCTCCAATGAGCAGTTCTTC.

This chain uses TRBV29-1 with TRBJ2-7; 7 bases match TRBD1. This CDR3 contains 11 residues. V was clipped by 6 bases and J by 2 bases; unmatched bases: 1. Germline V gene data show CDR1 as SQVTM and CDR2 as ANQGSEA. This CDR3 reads CSVGTAYEQYF. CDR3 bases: TGCAGCGTCGGGACAGCCTACGAGCAGTACTTC.

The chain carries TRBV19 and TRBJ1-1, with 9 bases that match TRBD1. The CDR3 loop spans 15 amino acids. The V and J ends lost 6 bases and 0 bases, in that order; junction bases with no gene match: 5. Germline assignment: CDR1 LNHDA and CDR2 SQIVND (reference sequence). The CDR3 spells CASRWGQGMNTEAFF. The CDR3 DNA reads TGTGCCAGTAGATGGGGACAGGGAATGAACACTGAAGCTTTCTTT.

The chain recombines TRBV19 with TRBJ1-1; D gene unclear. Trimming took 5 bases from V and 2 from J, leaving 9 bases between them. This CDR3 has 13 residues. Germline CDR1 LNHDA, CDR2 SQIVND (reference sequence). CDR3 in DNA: TGTGCCAGTAGTCTTCGAACTAACACTGAAGCTTTCTTT. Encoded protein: CASSLRTNTEAFF.

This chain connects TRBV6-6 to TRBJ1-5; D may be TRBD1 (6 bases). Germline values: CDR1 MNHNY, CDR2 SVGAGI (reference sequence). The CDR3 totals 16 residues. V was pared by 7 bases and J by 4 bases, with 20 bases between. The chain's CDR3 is CASTKRPGQTNQPQHF. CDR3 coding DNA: TGTGCCAGCACCAAAAGGCCTGGACAGACTAATCAGCCCCAGCATTTT.

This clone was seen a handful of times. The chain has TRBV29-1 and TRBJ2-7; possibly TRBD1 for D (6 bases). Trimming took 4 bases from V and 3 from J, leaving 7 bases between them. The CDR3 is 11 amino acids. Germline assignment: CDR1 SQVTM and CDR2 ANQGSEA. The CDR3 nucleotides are TGCAGCGTTGTGACAGGCTACGAGCAGTACTTC. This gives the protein CSVVTGYEQYF.

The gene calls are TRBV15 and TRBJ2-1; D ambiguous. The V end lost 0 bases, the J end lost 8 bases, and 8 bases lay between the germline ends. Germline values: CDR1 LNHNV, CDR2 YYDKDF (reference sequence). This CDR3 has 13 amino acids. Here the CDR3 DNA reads TGTGCCACCAGCAGAGATATAGCCGATGAGCAGTTCTTC. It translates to CATSRDIADEQFF.

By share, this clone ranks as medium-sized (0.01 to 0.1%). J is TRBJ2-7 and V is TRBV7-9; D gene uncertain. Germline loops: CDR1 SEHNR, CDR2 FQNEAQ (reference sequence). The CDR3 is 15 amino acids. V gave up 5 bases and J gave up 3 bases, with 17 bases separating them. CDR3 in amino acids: CASSAWDTRRYEQYF. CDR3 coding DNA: TGTGCCAGCAGCGCATGGGATACGCGGCGCTACGAGCAGTACTTC.

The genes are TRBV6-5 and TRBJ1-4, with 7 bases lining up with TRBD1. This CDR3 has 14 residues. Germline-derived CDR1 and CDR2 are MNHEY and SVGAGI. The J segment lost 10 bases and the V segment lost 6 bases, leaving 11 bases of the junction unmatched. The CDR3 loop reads CASRPDIQGRKLFF. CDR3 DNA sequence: TGTGCCAGCAGGCCAGACATACAGGGGAGAAAACTGTTTTTT.

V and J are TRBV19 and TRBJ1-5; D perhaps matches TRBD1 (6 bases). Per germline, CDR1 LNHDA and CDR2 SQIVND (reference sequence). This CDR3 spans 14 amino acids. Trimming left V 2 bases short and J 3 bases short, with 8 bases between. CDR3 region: CASSISGVNQPQHF. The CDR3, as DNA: TGTGCCAGTAGTATATCAGGGGTCAATCAGCCCCAGCATTTT.

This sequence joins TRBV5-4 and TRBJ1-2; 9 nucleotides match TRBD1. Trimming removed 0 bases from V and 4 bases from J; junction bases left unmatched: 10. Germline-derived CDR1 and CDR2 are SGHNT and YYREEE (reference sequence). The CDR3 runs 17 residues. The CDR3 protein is CASSLGAVQGAGYGYTF. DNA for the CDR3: TGTGCCAGCAGCTTGGGGGCGGTACAGGGGGCAGGCTATGGCTACACCTTC. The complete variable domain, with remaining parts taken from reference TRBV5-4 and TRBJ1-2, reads ETGVTQSPTHLIKTRGQQVTLRCSSQSGHNTVSWYQQALGQGPQFIFQYYREEENGRGNFPPRFSGLQFPNYSSELNVNALELDDSALYLCASSLGAVQGAGYGYTFGSGTRLTVV.

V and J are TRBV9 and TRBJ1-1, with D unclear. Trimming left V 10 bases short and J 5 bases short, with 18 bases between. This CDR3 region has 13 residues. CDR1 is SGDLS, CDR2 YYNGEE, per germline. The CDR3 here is CAPRRHPETEAFF. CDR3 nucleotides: TGTGCCCCCAGGAGGCACCCTGAGACTGAAGCTTTCTTT.

This CDR3 is CASSLVGSYNEQFF. As DNA, the CDR3 is TGTGCCAGCAGCTTAGTAGGGAGCTACAATGAGCAGTTCTTC. The V and J genes are TRBV11-2 and TRBJ2-1, with D tentatively TRBD2 (5 bases). CDR3 length: 14 amino acids. V lost 1 base to trimming and J lost 3 bases, with 7 bases between them. CDR1 SGHAT and CDR2 FQNNGV come from the germline V gene. The variable domain in full, with the rest retrieved from reference TRBV11-2 and TRBJ2-1, is EAGVAQSPRYKIIEKRQSVAFWCNPISGHATLYWYQQILGQGPKLLIQFQNNGVVDDSQLPKDRFSAERLKGVDSTLKIQPAKLEDSAVYLCASSLVGSYNEQFFGPGTRLTVL.

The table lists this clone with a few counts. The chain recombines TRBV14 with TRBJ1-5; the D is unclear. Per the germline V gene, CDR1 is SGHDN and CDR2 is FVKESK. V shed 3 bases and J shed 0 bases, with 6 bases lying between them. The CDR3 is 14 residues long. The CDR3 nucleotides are TGTGCCAGCAGCCAGCAGAATAGCAATCAGCCCCAGCATTTT. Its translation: CASSQQNSNQPQHF.

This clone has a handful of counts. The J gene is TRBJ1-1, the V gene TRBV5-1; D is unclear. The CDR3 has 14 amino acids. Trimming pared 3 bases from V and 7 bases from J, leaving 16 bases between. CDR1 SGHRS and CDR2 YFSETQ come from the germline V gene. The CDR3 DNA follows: TGCGCCAGCAGCTCCGGACCGGCGGGGAGTGAAGCTTTCTTT. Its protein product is CASSSGPAGSEAFF.

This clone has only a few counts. CDR3 region: CASSGRTGGGQPQHF. CDR3 nucleotides: TGTGCCAGCAGTGGCAGGACAGGGGGCGGTCAGCCCCAGCATTTT. The rearrangement links TRBV6-5 to TRBJ1-5; TRBD1 aligns across 11 bases. This CDR3 spans 15 amino acids. Germline-derived CDR1 and CDR2 are MNHEY and SVGAGI. V shed 5 bases and J 6 bases; nucleotides not matched to a gene: 6.

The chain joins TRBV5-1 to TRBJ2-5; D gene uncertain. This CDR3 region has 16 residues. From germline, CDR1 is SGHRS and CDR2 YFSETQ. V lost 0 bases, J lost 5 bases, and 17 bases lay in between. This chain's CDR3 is CASSLAPGVAVETQYF. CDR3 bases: TGCGCCAGCAGCTTGGCCCCTGGAGTGGCAGTGGAGACCCAGTACTTC. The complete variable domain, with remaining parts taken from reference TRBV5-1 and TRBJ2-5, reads KAGVTQTPRYLIKTRGQQVTLSCSPISGHRSVSWYQQTPGQGLQFLFEYFSETQRNKGNFPGRFSGRQFSNSRSEMNVSTLELGDSALYLCASSLAPGVAVETQYFGPGTRLLVL.

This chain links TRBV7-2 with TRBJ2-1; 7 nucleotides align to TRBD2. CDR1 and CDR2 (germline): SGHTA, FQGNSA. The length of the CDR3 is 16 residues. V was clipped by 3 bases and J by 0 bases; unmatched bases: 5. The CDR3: CASSLRERSSYNEQFF. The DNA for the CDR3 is TGTGCCAGCAGCTTGCGGGAGAGGAGCTCCTACAATGAGCAGTTCTTC.

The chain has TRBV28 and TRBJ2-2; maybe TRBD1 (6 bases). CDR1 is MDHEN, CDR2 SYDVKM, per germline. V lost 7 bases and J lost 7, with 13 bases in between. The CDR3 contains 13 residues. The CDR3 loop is CASTTSRGGELFF. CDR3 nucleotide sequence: TGTGCCAGCACCACGTCCAGGGGCGGGGAGCTGTTTTTT.

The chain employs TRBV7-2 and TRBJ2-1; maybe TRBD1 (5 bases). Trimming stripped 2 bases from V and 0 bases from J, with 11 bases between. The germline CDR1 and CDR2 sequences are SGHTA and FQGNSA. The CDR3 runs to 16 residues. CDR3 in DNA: TGTGCCAGCAGCTTATGGGCTAGGGGCTCCTACAATGAGCAGTTCTTC. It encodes CASSLWARGSYNEQFF.